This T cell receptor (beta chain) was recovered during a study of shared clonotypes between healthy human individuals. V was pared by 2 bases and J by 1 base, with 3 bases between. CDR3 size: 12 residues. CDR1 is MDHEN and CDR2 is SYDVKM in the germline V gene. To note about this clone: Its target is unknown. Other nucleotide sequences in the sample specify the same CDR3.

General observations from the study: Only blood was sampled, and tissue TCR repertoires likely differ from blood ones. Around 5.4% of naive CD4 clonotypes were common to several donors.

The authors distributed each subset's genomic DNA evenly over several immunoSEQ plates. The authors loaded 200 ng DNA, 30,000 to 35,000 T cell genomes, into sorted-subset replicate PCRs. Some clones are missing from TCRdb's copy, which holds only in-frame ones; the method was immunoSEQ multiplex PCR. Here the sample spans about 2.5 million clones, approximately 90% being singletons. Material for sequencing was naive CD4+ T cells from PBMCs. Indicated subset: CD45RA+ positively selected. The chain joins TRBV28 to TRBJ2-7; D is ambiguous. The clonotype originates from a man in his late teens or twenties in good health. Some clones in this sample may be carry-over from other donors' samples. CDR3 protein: CASSLVSYEQYF. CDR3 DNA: TGTGCCAGCAGTTTAGTGTCCTACGAGCAGTACTTC. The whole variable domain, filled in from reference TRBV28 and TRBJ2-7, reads DVKVTQSSRYLVKRTGEKVFLECVQDMDHENMFWYRQDPGLGLRLIYFSYDVKMKEKGDIPEGYSVSREKKERFSLILESASTNQTSMYLCASSLVSYEQYFGPGTRLTVT.